The 28 T cell receptor beta chains below were found in one sample sequenced in a study of memory CD4+ T cells and cytomegalovirus serostatus. Generated by immunoSEQ multiplex PCR, the TCRdb table keeps only in-frame clones and is missing some. The sample includes roughly 56,000 clones, 82% of them seen just once. Single viable CD3+CD4+CD8-CD45RO+ cells were sorted as the memory CD4+ T cells. Input material: memory CD4+ T cells from blood. All receptors derive from an adult in good health and CMV-seronegative.

J is TRBJ2-7 and V is TRBV19, with TRBD2 matching over 7 bases. This CDR3 region has 13 residues. V trimming: 4 bases; J trimming: 7 bases; junction bases outside the gene matches: 7. Germline CDR1 is LNHDA and CDR2 is SQIVND (reference sequence). The CDR3 DNA reads as TGTGCCAGTAGTAGTTACGAGGGAGGGGAGCAGTACTTC. Translation: CASSSYEGGEQYF.

The J gene is TRBJ2-5, the V gene TRBV29-1; 8 bases align to TRBD1. The J call may not be correct, given that the DNA end is closer to TRBJ2-7. The CDR3 is 16 residues long. From germline, CDR1 is SQVTM and CDR2 ANQGSEA. CDR3 in amino acids: CSVGTQRRTGSYEQYF. The CDR3 DNA reads as TGCAGCGTTGGGACTCAAAGGAGGACAGGGTCCTACGAGCAGTACTTC.

The V gene is TRBV19, the J gene TRBJ2-2; a possible D gene is TRBD1 (6 bases). Trimming took 7 bases from V and 4 from J, leaving 22 bases between them. Germline CDR1 reads LNHDA; CDR2 reads SQIVND (reference sequence). The CDR3 totals 17 residues. CDR3 loop: CASNIPTGFSSTGELFF. The CDR3 bases are TGTGCCAGTAACATCCCTACAGGGTTCAGTAGCACCGGGGAGCTGTTTTTT.

The table lists this clone with a count of one. J is TRBJ2-2 and V is TRBV7-9, with 8 bases aligning to TRBD2. V was clipped by 4 bases and J by 9 bases; unmatched bases: 7. The CDR3 covers 14 residues. Germline V CDR1 and CDR2: SEHNR, FQNEAQ (reference sequence). The CDR3 loop reads CASSSRGGDRELFF. The CDR3 DNA reads as TGTGCCAGCAGCTCCCGGGGGGGGGACCGGGAGCTGTTTTTT.

CDR3 DNA: TGTGCCAGCACCACCAGACAGGGCAGTTCACCCCTCCACTTT. As protein: CASTTRQGSSPLHF. The rearrangement joins TRBV28 to TRBJ1-6, with 7 bases that match TRBD1. Trimming took 7 bases from V and 9 from J; bases not matched to a gene: 9. The CDR3 has 14 residues. Germline CDR1 reads MDHEN; CDR2 reads SYDVKM. The full variable domain, in which reference TRBV28 and TRBJ1-6 provide the parts outside the CDR3, is DVKVTQSSRYLVKRTGEKVFLECVQDMDHENMFWYRQDPGLGLRLIYFSYDVKMKEKGDIPEGYSVSREKKERFSLILESASTNQTSMYLCASTTRQGSSPLHFGNGTRLTVT.

The rearrangement uses TRBV6-1 and TRBJ1-4; D might be TRBD1 (6 bases). The germline gives CDR1 MNHNS, CDR2 SASEGT. The CDR3 runs 15 residues. Trimming took off 6 bases at V and 0 bases at J, with 11 bases between the two ends. The CDR3 reads CASRPDRTTNEKLFF. DNA for the CDR3: TGTGCCAGCAGGCCCGACAGGACAACTAATGAAAAACTGTTTTTT.

The sample holds a few counts of this clone. The chain links TRBV5-1 to TRBJ1-1; 9 positions match TRBD1. V lost 4 bases and J lost 5; bases outside the gene matches: 6. The CDR3 extends over 14 amino acids. Germline-derived CDR1 and CDR2 are SGHRS and YFSETQ. The CDR3 loop is CASSLDRGGTEAFF. CDR3 sequence (DNA): TGCGCCAGCAGCCTGGACAGGGGAGGTACTGAAGCTTTCTTT.

The genes are TRBV7-9 and TRBJ2-5; 9 bases agree with TRBD2. Germline CDR1 reads SEHNR; CDR2 reads FQNEAQ (reference sequence). Unmatched junction bases numbered 9, after V lost 5 bases and J lost 2 bases. CDR3 size: 16 residues. This chain's CDR3 is CASSLRPSGNQETQYF. DNA of the CDR3: TGTGCCAGCAGCCTTCGACCTAGCGGGAATCAAGAGACCCAGTACTTC.

Note on this clone: One end of the junction varies from germline; a read error may be responsible. This CDR3 is CASSTGTSLTDTQYF. The CDR3 region has the DNA TGTGCTAGCAGCACCGGGACTAGCCTCACAGATACGCAGTATTTT. The chain has TRBV7-7 and TRBJ2-3; 9 bases match TRBD2. The CDR3 runs 15 residues. The germline V gene encodes CDR1 SSHAT and CDR2 FNYEAQ (reference sequence).

The rearrangement links TRBV11-2 to TRBJ1-5; D call uncertain. The CDR3 is 14 amino acids. V was pared by 6 bases and J by 5 bases, with 14 bases between. From germline, CDR1 is SGHAT and CDR2 FQNNGV. CDR3: CASSLRAGDQPQHF. CDR3 DNA sequence: TGTGCCAGCAGTCTAAGGGCGGGTGATCAGCCCCAGCATTTT.

V and J are TRBV4-3 and TRBJ2-2; 11 nucleotides align to TRBD2. Germline-derived CDR1 and CDR2 are LGHNA and YSLEER. The V gene end was trimmed by 4 bases and the J gene end by 4 bases; junction bases not matched to a gene: 2. This CDR3 comprises 15 residues. The CDR3 region has the DNA TGCGCCAGCAGCCCAGGACTAGCGGGCACCGGGGAGCTGTTTTTT. Translated, it gives CASSPGLAGTGELFF.

The chain has TRBV10-1 and TRBJ2-2; D remains unclear. V was shortened by 6 bases and J by 2 bases, with 4 bases between the two germline ends. This CDR3 contains 12 residues. Germline loops: CDR1 WNHNN, CDR2 SYGVQD (reference sequence). CDR3 nucleotide sequence: TGCGCCAGCAGGGATAACACCGGGGAGCTGTTTTTT. Translated: CASRDNTGELFF.

The chain has TRBV18 and TRBJ2-5; D may be TRBD1 (5 bases). Between the trimmed V and J ends, which lost 2 bases and 2 bases, there was a span of 12 bases. The CDR3 runs 15 residues. In germline, CDR1 is KGHSH, CDR2 LQKENI. The CDR3 reads CASSPRAGQQETQYF. CDR3 sequence (DNA): TGTGCCAGCTCACCAAGGGCAGGACAACAAGAGACCCAGTACTTC. Full variable domain (rest looked up from reference TRBV18 and TRBJ2-5): NAGVMQNPRHLVRRRGQEARLRCSPMKGHSHVYWYRQLPEEGLKFMVYLQKENIIDESGMPKERFSAEFPKEGPSILRIQQVVRGDSAAYFCASSPRAGQQETQYFGPGTRLLVL.

J is TRBJ2-3 and V is TRBV5-6; TRBD2 matches 13 bases. Losses at the gene ends were 2 bases for V and 6 bases for J; bases not matched to a gene: 3. Per germline, CDR1 SGHDT and CDR2 YYEEEE. CDR3 length: 15 residues. Here the CDR3 DNA reads TGTGCCAGCAGCTTATTACTAGCGGGGGGGGATACGCAGTATTTT. Its translation: CASSLLLAGGDTQYF.

The CDR3 nucleotides read TGTGCCAGCAAGGGGGGAGGTTCGGGGGAGCAGTACTTC. Amino acids: CASKGGGSGEQYF. V is TRBV2 and J is TRBJ2-7; the D gene could be TRBD1 or TRBD2 (6 bases each). Germline-derived CDR1 and CDR2 are SNHLY and FYNNEI. This CDR3 region has 13 residues. V was shortened by 7 bases and J by 7 bases, with 17 bases between the two germline ends.

The chain employs TRBV11-3 and TRBJ1-6, with D hard to call. The CDR3 is 13 residues long. Trimming left V 6 bases short and J 6 bases short, with 9 bases between. The V gene's germline CDR1 is SGHNT and CDR2 YENEEA. The CDR3 DNA reads as TGTGCCAGCAGTTATAGCGTTAATTCACCCCTCCACTTT. Translation gives CASSYSVNSPLHF.

The chain has TRBV14 and TRBJ2-7; D possibly corresponds to TRBD1 (6 bases). The length of the CDR3 is 14 residues. The V gene's germline CDR1 is SGHDN and CDR2 FVKESK. The germline V and J ends were trimmed by 1 base and 6 bases, with 13 bases remaining between them. CDR3 protein: CASSQARGTFEQYF. The CDR3 coding sequence is TGTGCCAGCAGCCAAGCCAGGGGTACTTTCGAGCAGTACTTC.

The J gene is TRBJ2-5, the V gene TRBV7-6; no firm D call. This CDR3 has 14 amino acids. Germline assignment: CDR1 SGHVS and CDR2 FNYEAQ. Between the trimmed V and J ends, which lost 5 bases and 2 bases, there was a span of 12 bases. CDR3 in amino acids: CASSPRSTQETQYF. The CDR3 DNA sequence: TGTGCCAGCAGCCCTCGGTCTACTCAAGAGACCCAGTACTTC.

The chain joins TRBV6-5 to TRBJ1-3; D is unresolved. CDR1 and CDR2 (germline): MNHEY, SVGAGI. V was clipped by 6 bases and J by 0 bases, with 12 bases between them. The CDR3 has 15 residues. The CDR3 DNA reads as TGTGCCAGCAGCTATGGGCCGAGCTCTGGAAACACCATATATTTT. Its translation: CASSYGPSSGNTIYF.

This clone was picked up a small number of times. This chain links TRBV2 with TRBJ1-2; D unclear. CDR1 is SNHLY, CDR2 FYNNEI, per germline. This CDR3 has 13 residues. Trimming left V 2 bases short and J 2 bases short, with 6 bases between. Here the CDR3 reads CASSERGNYGYTF. CDR3 coding DNA: TGTGCCAGCAGTGAAAGAGGGAACTATGGCTACACCTTC.

The rearrangement links TRBV7-3 to TRBJ1-2, with 8 bases lining up with TRBD1. The CDR3 consists of 15 residues. CDR1 and CDR2 from the germline V gene are SGHTA and FQGTGA. Unmatched junction bases numbered 9, after V lost 5 bases and J lost 4 bases. DNA for the CDR3: TGTGCCAGCAGCCGGGACAGGCGGGGGGCCTATGGCTACACCTTC. Its translation is CASSRDRRGAYGYTF.

The rearrangement joins TRBV13 to TRBJ2-3; D is possibly TRBD1 (7 bases). This CDR3 is built from 16 residues. The germline CDR1 and CDR2 sequences are PRHDT and FYEKMQ (reference sequence). Trimming shortened V by 1 base and J by 1 base, and 12 bases separated the two germline ends. In DNA form, the CDR3 reads TGTGCCAGCAGCTTAGAAGGCAGGGGGGGCACAGATACGCAGTATTTT. As protein: CASSLEGRGGTDTQYF.

The chain is built from TRBV5-1 and TRBJ1-4; D possibly corresponds to TRBD1 (6 bases). Germline assignment: CDR1 SGHRS and CDR2 YFSETQ. This CDR3 region has 13 residues. The V end lost 5 bases, the J end lost 3 bases, and 8 bases lay between the germline ends. The CDR3 coding sequence is TGCGCCAGCAGAGGGGGTCCTAATGAAAAACTGTTTTTT. This sequence encodes CASRGGPNEKLFF.

The chain combines TRBV10-3 with TRBJ2-3; maybe TRBD2 (6 bases). V lost 3 bases to trimming and J lost 3 bases, with 7 bases between them. The CDR3 loop spans 13 amino acids. Germline assignment: CDR1 ENHRY and CDR2 SYGVKD. The CDR3 coding sequence is TGTGCCATCAGTGATGCGGGAACAGATACGCAGTATTTT. Translated: CAISDAGTDTQYF.

The rearrangement uses TRBV6-1 and TRBJ2-2; a weak D match, TRBD2 (6 bases). Germline values: CDR1 MNHNS, CDR2 SASEGT. V was trimmed by 2 bases and J by 7 bases, leaving 8 bases between them. The length of the CDR3 is 13 residues. CDR3 amino acids: CASSESGVGELFF. CDR3 nucleotide sequence: TGTGCCAGCAGTGAATCGGGAGTCGGGGAGCTGTTTTTT.

The chain carries TRBV27 and TRBJ2-5; maybe TRBD2 (7 bases). The CDR3 extends over 15 amino acids. CDR1 and CDR2 (germline): MNHEY, SMNVEV (reference sequence). The V gene lost 6 bases and the J gene lost 5 bases, with 19 bases spanning the gap. The CDR3: CASRPLGGAGETQYF. DNA for the CDR3: TGTGCCAGCAGGCCTCTGGGGGGGGCGGGGGAGACCCAGTACTTC.

As to this clone: Within the sample, other DNA sequences also encode this same CDR3. CDR3 in DNA: TGTGCCAGCAGCTTGGTTCAAGTGAACTATGGCTACACCTTC. Amino acids: CASSLVQVNYGYTF. The J gene is TRBJ1-2, the V gene TRBV5-6; D gene unclear. Trimming removed 0 bases at V and 2 bases at J, with 8 bases between. The germline gives CDR1 SGHDT, CDR2 YYEEEE. The CDR3 extends over 14 amino acids.

The chain uses TRBV15 and TRBJ1-6; D might be TRBD1 (5 bases). The CDR3 is 16 residues long. V was cut by 1 base and J by 0 bases, with 7 bases left in between. In germline, CDR1 is LNHNV, CDR2 YYDKDF (reference sequence). CDR3 protein: CATSRGGSSYNSPLHF. Written as DNA, the CDR3 is TGTGCCACCAGCAGAGGGGGGAGCTCCTATAATTCACCCCTCCACTTT.